This T cell receptor beta chain was documented in a study of T cell repertoires in cytomegalovirus infection. Looking at the study overall: It can be stated that public TCR beta signatures indicated CMV infection as well as a matching HLA type. Points from the study as a whole: There were HLA-C-restricted CMV-specific TCR beta clonotypes dominating the ex vivo response.

This clonotype was detected many times. What it binds is not known. The V segment lost 3 bases and the J segment 4 bases; nucleotides outside the gene matches: 9. Germline-derived CDR1 and CDR2 are DFQATT and SNEGSKA (reference sequence). The CDR3 is 15 residues long. TCRdb reanalysed the reads using MiXCR and keeps one entry per CDR3 protein. The repertoire consists of 65,000 to 90,000 distinct CDR3 sequences, with 3.5% to 4% occurring once and the leading ten covering roughly a fifth. The sequenced sample consisted of PBMCs. The chain links TRBV20-1 to TRBJ2-3; 8 bases agree with TRBD2. The clonotype was recovered from a human donor in good health (CMV status not recorded). Some clones in this sample may be carry-over from other donors' samples. CDR3 sequence: CSARVAGGGSDTQYF. CDR3 DNA: TGCAGTGCTAGGGTGGCGGGGGGAGGGTCAGATACGCAGTATTTT.